These 10 T cell receptor beta chains came from one sample sequenced in a study of cytomegalovirus exposure and HLA in healthy donors. Both 60 Vbeta primers and 13 Jbeta primers went into the PCR. Profiling relied on immunoSEQ multiplex PCR, and the TCRdb table lists in-frame clones only, not all of them. The table lists fewer than 350,000 clones, 70% to 90% of them singletons, with more than 2% in the top ten. The sample taken for sequencing was PBMCs. The receptor set was obtained from a woman younger than 30 in good health and CMV-seronegative.

V usage is TRBV30 and J usage is TRBJ1-2; 9 nucleotides line up with TRBD1. Germline V gene lookup returns CDR1 GTSNPN and CDR2 SVGIG (reference sequence). This CDR3 region has 14 residues. J was trimmed by 1 base and V by 4 bases; bases with no gene match: 4. The CDR3 bases are TGTGCCTGGACCCGGGACAGGGTTAACTATGGCTACACCTTC. Protein product: CAWTRDRVNYGYTF.

This chain links TRBV6-1 with TRBJ2-2; possibly TRBD2 for D (6 bases). CDR1 and CDR2 from the germline V gene are MNHNS and SASEGT. The CDR3 loop spans 15 amino acids. V lost 1 base, J lost 7 bases, and 13 bases lay in between. The chain's CDR3 is CASSEGALANGELFF. CDR3 nucleotide sequence: TGTGCCAGCAGTGAAGGGGCCCTAGCGAACGGGGAGCTGTTTTTT.

A note on this clone: Different DNA sequences within this sample yield the same CDR3. This chain uses TRBV7-9 with TRBJ2-1, with D possibly TRBD1 on 6 matching bases. The V and J ends lost 1 base and 7 bases respectively, with 8 bases between them. CDR3 length equals 13 residues. Germline V CDR1 and CDR2: SEHNR, FQNEAQ (reference sequence). The CDR3 nucleotides are TGTGCCAGCAGCTTAGGAGGGGGAAATGAGCAGTTCTTC. This translates into CASSLGGGNEQFF.

This chain joins TRBV29-1 and TRBJ2-1; 9 bases are shared with TRBD1. Germline values: CDR1 SQVTM, CDR2 ANQGSEA. V shed 7 bases and J 7 bases; nucleotides not matched to a gene: 8. The CDR3 runs 13 residues. The CDR3 sequence is CSAGGQGRNEQFF. The CDR3 region has the DNA TGCAGCGCCGGGGGACAGGGTAGAAATGAGCAGTTCTTC.

V is TRBV19 and J is TRBJ2-3; 8 bases line up with TRBD2. V shed 1 base and J 3 bases; nucleotides not matched to a gene: 0. The CDR3 covers 14 residues. The germline gives CDR1 LNHDA, CDR2 SQIVND (reference sequence). The CDR3 DNA reads TGTGCCAGTAGTATAGCGGGGGGGACAGATACGCAGTATTTT. Translated, it gives CASSIAGGTDTQYF.

The chain has TRBV18 and TRBJ1-2, with TRBD1 matching 7 bases. The trim removed 3 bases at V and 2 bases at J, leaving 6 bases unmatched. The germline CDR1 and CDR2 sequences are KGHSH and LQKENI. This CDR3 region has 15 residues. CDR3 in DNA: TGTGCCAGCTCACCCAGGGGGACCGAAAACTATGGCTACACCTTC. Its protein product is CASSPRGTENYGYTF.

The chain employs TRBV19 and TRBJ1-2; TRBD1 agrees at 7 bases. The CDR3 has 16 residues. Unmatched junction bases numbered 10, after V lost 5 bases and J lost 1 base. CDR1 is LNHDA, CDR2 SQIVND, per germline (reference sequence). CDR3: CASSPRQGLLNYGYTF. CDR3 nucleotide sequence: TGTGCCAGTAGTCCCCGACAGGGACTTCTTAACTATGGCTACACCTTC.

The CDR3 loop is CAWSETSGGAYEQYF. CDR3 DNA sequence: TGTGCCTGGAGTGAGACTAGCGGGGGGGCCTACGAGCAGTACTTC. The V gene is TRBV30, the J gene TRBJ2-7; 14 bases align to TRBD2. The CDR3 has 15 residues. Per the germline V gene, CDR1 is GTSNPN and CDR2 is SVGIG (reference sequence). V gave up 1 base and J gave up 2 bases; unmatched junction bases: 1.

The chain is built from TRBV6-1 and TRBJ1-2, with D uncertain. This CDR3 is built from 14 residues. With 2 bases removed from V and 3 bases from J, the gap between germline ends came to 10 bases. CDR1 is MNHNS, CDR2 SASEGT, per germline. CDR3 loop: CASSEKWRDYGYTF. The DNA of the CDR3 is TGTGCCAGCAGTGAAAAGTGGAGGGACTATGGCTACACCTTC.

V is TRBV30 and J is TRBJ2-1; 7 bases match TRBD2. After removal of 1 base from V and 12 bases from J, the junction contained 0 bases not matched to a gene. This CDR3 comprises 10 residues. Germline V lookup: CDR1 GTSNPN, CDR2 SVGIG (reference sequence). CDR3 bases: TGTGCCTGGAGTGGCGGGGGGCAGTTCTTC. It codes for CAWSGGGQFF.